Here is one TCR beta chain with its context. Only a few counts were recorded for this clonotype. The specificity of this receptor is unknown. Nothing much larger sits one base from this clone, and base qualities are not available. Profiling of TCR beta VDJ combinations and CDR3 sequences used genomic DNA as the template. An Illumina HiSeq 2000 was used for TCR repertoire sequencing. In the original analysis: TRBV/TRBJ rearrangement plots, CDR3 size and DJ length profiles, and Simpson's diversity index were used to assess repertoires. The most abundant DNA sequence in the deep sequencing data was defined as the immunodominant clone. CDR3 amino acid sequences were screened for sharing across subjects and compared with published repertoires and the VDJdb database. TCRdb reprocessed the public reads (quality trimming at Q25 with fastp, clone calling with MiXCR) and kept in-frame beta chains. A single entry per CDR3 protein holds the most common genes and DNA from its merged rows. For this entry, the V and J calls and clone size follow TCRdb and not the study's own pipeline. A total of some 280,000 distinct CDR3 sequences appear in this sample, 55% to 65% of them only once. The ten most abundant clones make up less than 10% of the sample.

The record originates from a study of CD8+CD57+ T cells in acquired aplastic anemia (dated by TCRdb to between 2018 and 2020). The study in broad terms: A mean of about 3.2 ug of DNA, ranging from roughly 0.19 to 27.4 ug, was extracted from sorted CD4+ and CD8+ cells.

General study outcomes and caveats: Patients and healthy controls showed no significant difference in CD8+ Simpson's diversity (P=0.060). Roughly 29 CD8+ CDR3 sequences were shared between patients and controls but appeared highly expressed in patients and within their immunodominant clones.

The study deep-sequenced TCR repertoires of sorted CD4+ and CD8+ blood T cells from severe aplastic anemia patients and healthy subjects. Ficoll-Paque density gradient centrifugation was used to isolate peripheral blood mononuclear cells. Before DNA was extracted, CD4+ and CD8+ T cells were sorted using either FACS or magnetic beads. Material: sorted CD4+, CD8+, or CD8+CD57+ T cells (not recorded which) from PBMCs. This clonotype was sampled from a human donor with severe aplastic anemia or a healthy control (not recorded which).

The sequence in DNA is TGCAGTGCTAGGACTAGCGGCCTCTACGAGCAGTACTTC. Translated, it gives CSARTSGLYEQYF. The V and J segments used are TRBV20-1 and TRBJ2-7, and 9 junction bases match TRBD2. The cysteine opens and the phenylalanine closes a CDR3 of 13 amino acids. Only the CDR3 portion is preserved as DNA: 39 bases, with reading frame beginning at the first base. Relative to germline, V is missing 3 bases and J is missing 3 bases, with 3 bases of the junction outside any gene match. CDR1 and CDR2 were assigned from the germline V gene (reference sequence) as DFQATT and SNEGSKA.